This T cell receptor (beta chain) originates from a study of shared clonotypes between healthy human individuals. General study points: Sharing across four donors was highest in naive CD4 (roughly 5%) and lowest in memory CD8 (around 0.4%).

CDR3 length equals 13 residues. Looked up from germline, CDR1 is MDHEN and CDR2 is SYDVKM. The ends were cut back, 4 bases at V and 8 bases at J, with 14 bases in the middle. With respect to this clone: Its matching antigen is unknown.

Measured with immunoSEQ multiplex PCR; TCRdb has only the in-frame clones, and not every one. Among approximately 1,000,000 clones, around 78% were seen once, and the ten largest hold approximately 0.5%. The clonotype was recovered from a man in his late teens or twenties in good health. Some clones in this sample may be carry-over from other donors' samples. This chain links TRBV28 with TRBJ1-2; D is possibly TRBD1 (6 bases). Source material: memory CD4+ T cells from PBMCs. Subset noted: CD45RA-negative fraction. CDR3 coding DNA: TGTGCCAGCAGTTCCCTGGACAGATTAGGCTACACCTTC. Protein: CASSSLDRLGYTF.